This TCR beta chain was sequenced during a study of Ad26.COV2.S vaccination and SARS-CoV-2 variants. V shed 3 bases and J shed 0 bases, with 12 bases lying between them. The CDR3 is 17 residues long. Germline lookup yields CDR1 MNHEY and CDR2 SMNVEV (reference sequence). TCRdb keeps only in-frame clones here, not all; method: immunoSEQ multiplex PCR. The table includes around 340,000 clones, about 88% detected once. Sample treatment: around 19 received Ad26.COV2.S at low or high dose, single or two shots; about five received placebo; per-sample allocation not given. Samples analyzed were those drawn on day 63 after the first vaccine or placebo injection.

The rearrangement joins TRBV27 to TRBJ2-6, with TRBD1 as a possible D gene (6 bases). The sample here was peripheral blood, taken in a trial of Ad26.COV2.S vaccine versus placebo. This clonotype was sampled from a person between 18 and 65 years old who received the Ad26.COV2.S COVID-19 vaccine or a placebo. Here the CDR3 reads CASSLLGAVSGANVLTF. Written as DNA, the CDR3 is TGTGCCAGCAGTTTGCTGGGGGCAGTCTCTGGGGCCAACGTCCTGACTTTC. Full variable domain (outside the CDR3, taken from reference TRBV27 and TRBJ2-6): EAQVTQNPRYLITVTGKKLTVTCSQNMNHEYMSWYRQDPGLGLRQIYYSMNVEVTDKGDVPEGYKVSRKEKRNFPLILESPSPNQTSLYFCASSLLGAVSGANVLTFGAGSRLTVL.